This TCR beta chain was obtained from a study of CXCR3-negative and CXCR3-positive naive CD8 T cells. Study-wide results and limits: Much lower diversity was found in memory CD8+ cells, while both naive subsets had comparably high diversity. TRB CDR3 hydrophobicity was greater in CXCR3-positive naive cells than in CXCR3-negative naive cells.

Per the germline V gene, CDR1 is SGHRS and CDR2 is YFSETQ. The CDR3 runs 17 residues. Via 5' RACE with UMI labels, TRB cDNA libraries were prepared. TCRdb reprocessed the 5' RACE reads, with one entry per CDR3 protein and no DNA. The sample data list about 110,000 distinct CDR3 sequences. Comment on this clonotype: The antigen is undetermined.

The chain employs TRBV5-1 and TRBJ2-5. This clonotype was obtained from a human donor in good health. Some clones in this sample may be carry-over from other donors' samples. Sequencing used naive CXCR3+ CD8+ T cells from blood. The subset: CD45RO-CCR7+CD27+CD95- naive CD8+ T cells expressing CXCR3 (TNR3+). CDR3 residues: CASSLWTSSGIGETQYF.